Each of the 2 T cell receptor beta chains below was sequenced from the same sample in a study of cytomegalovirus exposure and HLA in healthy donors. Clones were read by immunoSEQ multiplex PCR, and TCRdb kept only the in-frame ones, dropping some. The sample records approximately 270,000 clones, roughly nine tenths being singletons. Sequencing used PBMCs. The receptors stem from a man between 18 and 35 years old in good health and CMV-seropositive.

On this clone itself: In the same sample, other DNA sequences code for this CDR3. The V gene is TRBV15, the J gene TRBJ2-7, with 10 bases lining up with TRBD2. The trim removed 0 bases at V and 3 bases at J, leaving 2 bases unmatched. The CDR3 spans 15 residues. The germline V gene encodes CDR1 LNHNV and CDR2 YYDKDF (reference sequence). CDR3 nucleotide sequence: TGTGCCACCAGCAGAGAGGCTAGCGGGAGCTACGAGCAGTACTTC. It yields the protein CATSREASGSYEQYF.

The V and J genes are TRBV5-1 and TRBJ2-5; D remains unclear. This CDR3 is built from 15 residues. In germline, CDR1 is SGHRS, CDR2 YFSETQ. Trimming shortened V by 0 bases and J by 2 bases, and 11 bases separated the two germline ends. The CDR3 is CASSLAAGPQETQYF. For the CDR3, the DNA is TGCGCCAGCAGCTTGGCGGCAGGACCACAAGAGACCCAGTACTTC.